Listed below are T cell receptor beta chains from one sample, sequenced in a study of shared clonotypes between healthy human individuals. Libraries were prepared by immunoSEQ multiplex PCR; TCRdb keeps only in-frame clonotypes and omits some of them. This table has 1.5 million to 2.5 million clones, approximately 94% appearing once. Sequencing was performed on naive CD8+ T cells sorted from blood. The receptors here all came from a man aged 18 to 35 in good health. Both conserved end residues are part of each CDR3. Fields, in order: J gene, D gene, V gene, clone size, CDR3 protein, CDR3 DNA. The D gene is left open where the match is weak. Size is omitted from some rows. Given values are once, few, many or a class for expanded clones.

>TRBJ2-1|.|TRBV5-6|.
CASSSTLESYNEQFF
TGTGCCAGCAGCTCGACACTAGAGTCTTACAATGAGCAGTTCTTC
>TRBJ2-7|.|TRBV6-1|.
CASSEGPAVSYEQYF
TGTGCCAGCAGTGAAGGGCCCGCGGTCTCCTACGAGCAGTACTTC
>TRBJ1-2|TRBD1|TRBV30|.
CAGTGKEGGYTF
TGTGCAGGGACAGGGAAGGAGGGCGGCTACACCTTC
>TRBJ1-2|.|TRBV2|.
CASKGVMGGYTF
TGTGCCAGCAAGGGGGTTATGGGTGGCTACACCTTC
>TRBJ1-1|.|TRBV5-4|.
CASSLGQGTNTEAFF
TGTGCCAGCAGCTTGGGTCAGGGCACGAACACTGAAGCTTTCTTT
>TRBJ2-2|.|TRBV10-3|.
CAISESMSNTGELFF
TGTGCCATCAGTGAGTCAATGAGTAACACCGGGGAGCTGTTTTTT
>TRBJ2-7|.|TRBV28|.
CASSSPRHGGREQYF
TGTGCCAGCAGTTCACCCCGGCACGGTGGTCGCGAGCAGTACTTC
>TRBJ2-5|TRBD1|TRBV2|.
CASRDRGLWGQETQYF
TGTGCCAGCAGGGACAGGGGGCTCTGGGGCCAAGAGACCCAGTACTTC
>TRBJ2-5|TRBD1|TRBV29-1|few
CSTESDREETQYF
TGCAGCACCGAGTCGGACAGGGAAGAGACCCAGTACTTC
>TRBJ2-7|TRBD2|TRBV4-3|.
CASSQELAASGSYEQYF
TGCGCCAGCAGCCAAGAGTTGGCCGCTAGCGGCTCCTACGAGCAGTACTTC
>TRBJ2-5|TRBD2|TRBV28|.
CASSLRWEGETQYF
TGTGCCAGCAGTTTACGATGGGAGGGAGAGACCCAGTACTTC
>TRBJ2-7|.|TRBV6-5|.
CASSYAGDYEQYF
TGTGCCAGCAGTTACGCAGGGGACTACGAGCAGTACTTC
>TRBJ2-5|.|TRBV9|.
CASSPPEEETQYF
TGTGCCAGCAGCCCCCCGGAAGAAGAGACCCAGTACTTC
>TRBJ2-3|TRBD2|TRBV4-3|.
CASSQEEKREGLSDTQYF
TGCGCCAGCAGCCAAGAGGAGAAGCGGGAGGGCCTGTCAGATACGCAGTATTTT
>TRBJ2-5|.|TRBV19|.
CASSIGGETQYF
TGTGCCAGTAGTATAGGAGGGGAGACCCAGTACTTC
>TRBJ2-7|.|TRBV25-1|.
CASSVTDEQYF
TGTGCCAGCAGCGTCACTGACGAGCAGTACTTC
>TRBJ2-5|.|TRBV7-9|.
CASSFNIDGEETQYF
TGTGCCAGCAGCTTTAATATCGACGGTGAAGAGACCCAGTACTTC
>TRBJ2-3|.|TRBV28|.
CAAVRGDTQYF
TGTGCAGCGGTTAGGGGGGATACGCAGTATTTT